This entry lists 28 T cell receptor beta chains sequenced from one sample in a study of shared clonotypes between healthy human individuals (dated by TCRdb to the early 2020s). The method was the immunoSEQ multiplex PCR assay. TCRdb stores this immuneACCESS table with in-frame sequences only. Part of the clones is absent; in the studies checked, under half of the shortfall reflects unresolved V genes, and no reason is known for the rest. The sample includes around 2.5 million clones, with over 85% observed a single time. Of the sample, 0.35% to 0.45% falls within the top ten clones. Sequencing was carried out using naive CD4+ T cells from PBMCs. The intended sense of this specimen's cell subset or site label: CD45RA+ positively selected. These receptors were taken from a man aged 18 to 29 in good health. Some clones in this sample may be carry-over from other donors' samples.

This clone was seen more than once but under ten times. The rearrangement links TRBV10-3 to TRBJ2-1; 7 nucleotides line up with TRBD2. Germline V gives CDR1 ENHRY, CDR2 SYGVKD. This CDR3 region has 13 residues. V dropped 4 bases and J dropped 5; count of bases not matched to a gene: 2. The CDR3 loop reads CAISGTSNNEQFF. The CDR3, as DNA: TGTGCCATCAGTGGGACTAGTAACAATGAGCAGTTCTTC.

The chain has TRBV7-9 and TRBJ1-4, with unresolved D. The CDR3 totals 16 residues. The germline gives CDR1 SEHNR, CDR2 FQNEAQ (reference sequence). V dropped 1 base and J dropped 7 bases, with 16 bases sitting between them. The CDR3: CASSLVALAGSEKLFF. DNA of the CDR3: TGTGCCAGCAGCTTAGTGGCGTTAGCGGGTTCTGAAAAACTGTTTTTT.

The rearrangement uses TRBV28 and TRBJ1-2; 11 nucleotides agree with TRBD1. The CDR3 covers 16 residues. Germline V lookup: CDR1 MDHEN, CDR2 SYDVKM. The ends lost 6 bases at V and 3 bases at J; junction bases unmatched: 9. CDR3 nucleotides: TGTGCCAGCAGATCCCCGGACAGGGGGCATTACTATGGCTACACCTTC. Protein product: CASRSPDRGHYYGYTF.

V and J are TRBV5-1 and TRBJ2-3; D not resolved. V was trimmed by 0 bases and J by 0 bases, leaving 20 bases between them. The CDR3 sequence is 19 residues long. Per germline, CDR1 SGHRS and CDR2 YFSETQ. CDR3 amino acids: CASSLAGITTSLSTDTQYF. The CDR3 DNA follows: TGCGCCAGCAGCTTGGCCGGCATAACCACGTCGCTAAGCACAGATACGCAGTATTTT.

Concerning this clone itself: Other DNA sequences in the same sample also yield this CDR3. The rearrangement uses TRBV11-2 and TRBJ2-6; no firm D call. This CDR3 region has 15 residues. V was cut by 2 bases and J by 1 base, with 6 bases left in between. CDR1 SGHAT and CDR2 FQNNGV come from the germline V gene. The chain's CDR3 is CASSLTSSGANVLTF. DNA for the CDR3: TGTGCCAGCAGCTTAACCAGTTCTGGGGCCAACGTCCTGACTTTC. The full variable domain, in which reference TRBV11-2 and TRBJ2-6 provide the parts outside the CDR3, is EAGVAQSPRYKIIEKRQSVAFWCNPISGHATLYWYQQILGQGPKLLIQFQNNGVVDDSQLPKDRFSAERLKGVDSTLKIQPAKLEDSAVYLCASSLTSSGANVLTFGAGSRLTVL.

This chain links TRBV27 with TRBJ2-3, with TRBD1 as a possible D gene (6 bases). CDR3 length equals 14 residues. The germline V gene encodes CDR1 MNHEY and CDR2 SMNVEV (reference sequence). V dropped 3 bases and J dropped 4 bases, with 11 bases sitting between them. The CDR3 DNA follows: TGTGCCAGCAGTTTTAGACAGGCGGCAGATACGCAGTATTTT. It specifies CASSFRQAADTQYF.

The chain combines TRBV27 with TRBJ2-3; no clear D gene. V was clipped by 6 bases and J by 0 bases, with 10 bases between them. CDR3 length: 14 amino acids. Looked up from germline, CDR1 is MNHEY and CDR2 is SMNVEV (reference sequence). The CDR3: CASSDPHSTDTQYF. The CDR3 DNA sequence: TGTGCCAGCAGCGACCCTCATAGCACAGATACGCAGTATTTT.

CDR3 in amino acids: CASPPRGGIFPSEQYF. The CDR3 DNA is TGTGCCAGCCCACCAAGGGGGGGAATATTCCCTAGCGAGCAGTACTTC. The J gene is TRBJ2-7, the V gene TRBV28; D is perhaps TRBD2 (7 bases). The CDR3 covers 16 residues. V lost 8 bases and J 6 bases, leaving 26 bases between the germline ends. Germline values: CDR1 MDHEN, CDR2 SYDVKM.

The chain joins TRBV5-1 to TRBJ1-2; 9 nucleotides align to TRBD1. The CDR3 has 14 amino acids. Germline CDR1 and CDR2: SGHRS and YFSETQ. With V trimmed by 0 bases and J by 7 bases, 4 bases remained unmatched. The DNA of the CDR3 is TGCGCCAGCAGCTTGGAGGGACAGGGTCCTGGCTACACCTTC. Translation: CASSLEGQGPGYTF.

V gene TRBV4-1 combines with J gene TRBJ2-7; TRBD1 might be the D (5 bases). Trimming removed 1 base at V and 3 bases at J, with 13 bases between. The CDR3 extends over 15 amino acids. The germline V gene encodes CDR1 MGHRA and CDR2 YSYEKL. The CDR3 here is CASSQVPGYVYEQYF. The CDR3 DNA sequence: TGCGCCAGCAGCCAAGTACCAGGGTACGTCTACGAGCAGTACTTC.

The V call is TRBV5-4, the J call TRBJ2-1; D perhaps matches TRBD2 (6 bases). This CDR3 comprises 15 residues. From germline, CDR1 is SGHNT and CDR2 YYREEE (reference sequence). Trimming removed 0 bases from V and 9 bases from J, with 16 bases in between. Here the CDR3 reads CASSLALSGRGEQFF. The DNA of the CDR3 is TGTGCCAGCAGCTTGGCCCTCTCTGGGCGGGGTGAGCAGTTCTTC.

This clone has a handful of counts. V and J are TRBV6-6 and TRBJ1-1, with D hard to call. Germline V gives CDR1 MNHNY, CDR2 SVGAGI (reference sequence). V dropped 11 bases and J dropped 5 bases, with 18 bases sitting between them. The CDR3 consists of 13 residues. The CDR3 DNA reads TGTGCCTCCGGGCCCATACCGGCAACTGAAGCTTTCTTT. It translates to CASGPIPATEAFF.

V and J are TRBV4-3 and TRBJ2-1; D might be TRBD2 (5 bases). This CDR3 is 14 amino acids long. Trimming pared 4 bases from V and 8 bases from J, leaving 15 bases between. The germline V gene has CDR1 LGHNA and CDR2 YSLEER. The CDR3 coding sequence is TGCGCCAGCAGCCTAGCGATGGGTAGGGATGAGCAGTTCTTC. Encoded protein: CASSLAMGRDEQFF.

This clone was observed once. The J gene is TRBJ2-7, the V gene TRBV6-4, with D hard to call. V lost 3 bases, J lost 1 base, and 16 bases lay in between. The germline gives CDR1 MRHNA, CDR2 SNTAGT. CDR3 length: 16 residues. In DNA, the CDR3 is TGTGCCAGCAGTGATAGGCAGAAAAACCTTTCCTACGAGCAGTACTTC. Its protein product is CASSDRQKNLSYEQYF.

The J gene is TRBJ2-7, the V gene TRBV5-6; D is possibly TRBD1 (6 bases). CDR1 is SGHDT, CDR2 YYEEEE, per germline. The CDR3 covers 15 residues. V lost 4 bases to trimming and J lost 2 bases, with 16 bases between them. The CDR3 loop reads CASSIVGTTTYEQYF. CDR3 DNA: TGTGCCAGCAGCATCGTGGGGACAACGACCTACGAGCAGTACTTC.

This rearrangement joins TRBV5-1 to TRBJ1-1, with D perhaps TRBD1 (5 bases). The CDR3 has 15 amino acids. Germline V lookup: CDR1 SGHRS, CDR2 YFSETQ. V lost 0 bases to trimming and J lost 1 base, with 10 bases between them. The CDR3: CASSLVAGRNTEAFF. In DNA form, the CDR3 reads TGCGCCAGCAGCTTGGTTGCAGGGAGGAACACTGAAGCTTTCTTT.

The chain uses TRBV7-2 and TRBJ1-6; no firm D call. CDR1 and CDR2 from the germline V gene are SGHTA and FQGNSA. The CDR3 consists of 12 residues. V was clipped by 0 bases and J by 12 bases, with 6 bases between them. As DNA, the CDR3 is TGTGCCAGCAGCTTAGCGGCCCTACCCCTCCACTTT. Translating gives CASSLAALPLHF.

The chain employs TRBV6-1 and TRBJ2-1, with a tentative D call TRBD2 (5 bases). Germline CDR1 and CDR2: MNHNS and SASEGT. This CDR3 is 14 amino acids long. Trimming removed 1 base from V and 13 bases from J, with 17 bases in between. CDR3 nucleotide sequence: TGTGCCAGCAGTGAAGTGTCTAGCTCTCATCAACAGTTCTTC. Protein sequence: CASSEVSSSHQQFF.

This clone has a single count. CDR3 bases: TGCGCCAGCCGCCGGGACACCAATTCACCCCTCCACTTT. Residues: CASRRDTNSPLHF. This chain links TRBV5-1 with TRBJ1-6; D is perhaps TRBD1 (6 bases). CDR1 SGHRS and CDR2 YFSETQ come from the germline V gene. The ends were cut back, 7 bases at V and 7 bases at J, with 12 bases in the middle. The CDR3 extends over 13 amino acids.

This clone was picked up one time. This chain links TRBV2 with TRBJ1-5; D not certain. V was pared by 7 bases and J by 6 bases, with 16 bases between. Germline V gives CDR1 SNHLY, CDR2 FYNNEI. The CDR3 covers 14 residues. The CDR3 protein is CASISDGLGQPQHF. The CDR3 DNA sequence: TGTGCCAGCATCTCGGACGGACTCGGTCAGCCCCAGCATTTT.

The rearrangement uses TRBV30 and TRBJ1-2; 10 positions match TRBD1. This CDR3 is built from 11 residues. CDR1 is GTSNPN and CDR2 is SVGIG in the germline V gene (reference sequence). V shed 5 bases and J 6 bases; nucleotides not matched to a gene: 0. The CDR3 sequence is CAWGQGDGYTF. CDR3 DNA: TGTGCCTGGGGACAGGGGGATGGCTACACCTTC. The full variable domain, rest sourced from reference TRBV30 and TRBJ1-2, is SQTIHQWPATLVQPVGSPLSLECTVEGTSNPNLYWYRQAAGRGLQLLFYSVGIGQISSEVPQNLSASRPQDRQFILSSKKLLLSDSGFYLCAWGQGDGYTFGSGTRLTVV.

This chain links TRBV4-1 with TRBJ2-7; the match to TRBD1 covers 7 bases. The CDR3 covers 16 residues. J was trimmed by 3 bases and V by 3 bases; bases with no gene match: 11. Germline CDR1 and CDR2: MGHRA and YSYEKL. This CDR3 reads CASSQEIRDRFYEQYF. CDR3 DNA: TGCGCCAGCAGCCAGGAGATCCGGGACAGATTCTACGAGCAGTACTTC.

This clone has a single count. CDR3 protein: CASSHLAELGSEQYF. In nucleotides, the CDR3 is TGTGCCAGCAGCCACCTAGCGGAGTTAGGCTCTGAGCAGTACTTC. The chain joins TRBV6-5 to TRBJ2-7; 7 nucleotides match TRBD2. The CDR3 runs to 15 residues. CDR1 is MNHEY, CDR2 SVGAGI, per germline. The V and J ends lost 6 bases and 7 bases, in that order; junction bases with no gene match: 15.

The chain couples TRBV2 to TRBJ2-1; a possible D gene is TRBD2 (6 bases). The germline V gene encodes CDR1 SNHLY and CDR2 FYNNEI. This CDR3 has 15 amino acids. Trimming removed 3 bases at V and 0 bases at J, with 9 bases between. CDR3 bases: TGTGCCAGCAGTGAGGAGGGAGGCTCCTACAATGAGCAGTTCTTC. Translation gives CASSEEGGSYNEQFF.

The CDR3 coding sequence is TGTGCCTGGAGTCTGGGGGCAGCTAATGAAAAACTGTTTTTT. It codes for CAWSLGAANEKLFF. The chain is built from TRBV30 and TRBJ1-4, with D possibly being TRBD1 (6 bases). The CDR3 runs 14 residues. Trimming removed 2 bases at V and 3 bases at J, with 10 bases between. Germline CDR1 reads GTSNPN; CDR2 reads SVGIG (reference sequence). The full variable domain, with the rest looked up from reference TRBV30 and TRBJ1-4, is SQTIHQWPATLVQPVGSPLSLECTVEGTSNPNLYWYRQAAGRGLQLLFYSVGIGQISSEVPQNLSASRPQDRQFILSSKKLLLSDSGFYLCAWSLGAANEKLFFGSGTQLSVL.

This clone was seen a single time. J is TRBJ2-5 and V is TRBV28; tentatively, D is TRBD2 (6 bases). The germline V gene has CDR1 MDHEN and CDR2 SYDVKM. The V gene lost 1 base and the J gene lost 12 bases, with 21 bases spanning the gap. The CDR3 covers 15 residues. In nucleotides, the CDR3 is TGTGCCAGCAGTTTATCGGGCCAGGGAGGAATTATTAAGTACTTC. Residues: CASSLSGQGGIIKYF.

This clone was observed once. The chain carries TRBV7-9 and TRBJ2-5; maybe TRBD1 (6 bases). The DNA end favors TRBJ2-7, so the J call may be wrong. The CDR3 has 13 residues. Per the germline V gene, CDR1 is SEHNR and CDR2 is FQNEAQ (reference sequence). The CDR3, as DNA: TGTGCCAGTAACACAGGGAGCTCCTACGAGCAGTACTTC. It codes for CASNTGSSYEQYF.

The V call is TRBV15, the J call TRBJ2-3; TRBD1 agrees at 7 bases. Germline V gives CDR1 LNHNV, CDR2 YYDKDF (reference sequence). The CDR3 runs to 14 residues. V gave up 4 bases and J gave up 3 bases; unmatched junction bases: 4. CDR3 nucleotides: TGTGCCACCAGCATAGGGGGCGCGACAGATACGCAGTATTTT. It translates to CATSIGGATDTQYF.